Listed below are T cell receptor beta chains from one sample, sequenced in a study of CD8 T cells in acute hepatitis C reinfection. Assay used: immunoSEQ multiplex PCR; TCRdb lists only in-frame clones, some missing. The sample holds 38,000 or so clones, approximately 87% seen once. The source material was naive CD8+ T cells from PBMCs. These TCRs come from a man aged 25-40 years with chronic hepatitis C. Both conserved end residues are part of each CDR3.

j_call,v_call,cdr3_aa
TRBJ2-5,TRBV5-4,CASSLSRQGAWQETQYF
TRBJ1-2,TRBV30,CAWSSTGEYGYTF
TRBJ1-2,TRBV5-6,CASSAGTELTYGYTF
TRBJ2-2,TRBV30,CAWSLRATGELFF
TRBJ2-7,TRBV29-1,CSVEGRALGGYEQYF
TRBJ1-3,TRBV14,CASSQFQPPGNTIYF
TRBJ2-1,TRBV27,CASSLMPSGSYNEQFF
TRBJ2-2,TRBV7-8,CASSLEVTSEYTGELFF
TRBJ2-3,TRBV11-2,CASGYLTDTQYF
TRBJ2-7,TRBV29-1,CSVETRDRASYEQYF
TRBJ2-3,TRBV2,CASRIKSSTDTQYF
TRBJ1-1,TRBV7-9,CASSLPRAASREAFF
TRBJ2-1,TRBV30,CAWSHGTGYNEQFF
TRBJ1-1,TRBV19,CASTFPTGRREAFF
TRBJ2-7,TRBV28,CASRPSPWGDYEQYF
TRBJ2-2,TRBV28,CASSFFRTGKGGELFF
TRBJ2-7,TRBV2,CASTPDRPFYEQYF
TRBJ2-1,TRBV27,CASSLSTSVSYNEQFF
TRBJ2-7,TRBV7-9,CASSFSPSSYEQYF
TRBJ2-1,TRBV7-9,CASSSGLAYNEQFF
TRBJ1-2,TRBV4-3,CASSQEVRTSGYGYTF
TRBJ1-1,TRBV9,CASSQGGIRTEAFF
TRBJ2-1,TRBV5-1,CASSRQKTSDNEQFF
TRBJ2-7,TRBV29-1,CSVADATYEQYF
TRBJ2-7,TRBV13,CASSSGFSYEQYF
TRBJ2-1,TRBV2,CASSEGASWNEQFF
TRBJ2-2,TRBV4-3,CASRRTGLDGELFF
TRBJ1-6,TRBV27,CASRSGANNSPLHF
TRBJ2-3,TRBV2,CASSEGDGRDTQYF
TRBJ2-7,TRBV19,CASTLTGSSYEQYF
TRBJ2-7,TRBV7-4,CASPTCGGTYEQYF
TRBJ1-1,TRBV5-1,CASSSWNGDGEAFF
TRBJ2-3,TRBV27,CASSFSMGNTQYF
TRBJ2-7,TRBV13,CASSPTGTSEPYEQYF
TRBJ2-1,TRBV9,CASSVTSGTYNEQFF
TRBJ2-7,TRBV11-2,CASSLVGVGYEQYF
TRBJ2-2,TRBV2,CASAYSDTGELFF
TRBJ1-1,TRBV6-1,CASSGGGAGMNTEAFF
TRBJ2-1,TRBV7-6,CASSLSGGSSYNEQFF
TRBJ1-2,TRBV2,CASSVYGESNYGYTF
TRBJ2-2,TRBV7-9,CASSPRDKNTGELFF
TRBJ2-6,TRBV19,CASSTHRASGANVLTF
TRBJ1-6,TRBV10-3,CAIREGAVNSPLHF
TRBJ1-1,TRBV7-6,CASSIGGENTEAFF
TRBJ2-5,TRBV10-1,CASAQGVQETQYF
TRBJ2-3,TRBV7-2,CASSLGWASTDTQYF
TRBJ2-3,TRBV7-6,CASSLVQGSGDTQYF
TRBJ1-1,TRBV25-1,CASNIGDEAFF
TRBJ2-1,TRBV19,CASSITPLPGTFSYNEQFF
TRBJ2-5,TRBV7-9,CASSQDGLETQYF
TRBJ2-7,TRBV19,CATGQGAYEQYF
TRBJ1-1,TRBV5-1,CASSLGRNTEAFF